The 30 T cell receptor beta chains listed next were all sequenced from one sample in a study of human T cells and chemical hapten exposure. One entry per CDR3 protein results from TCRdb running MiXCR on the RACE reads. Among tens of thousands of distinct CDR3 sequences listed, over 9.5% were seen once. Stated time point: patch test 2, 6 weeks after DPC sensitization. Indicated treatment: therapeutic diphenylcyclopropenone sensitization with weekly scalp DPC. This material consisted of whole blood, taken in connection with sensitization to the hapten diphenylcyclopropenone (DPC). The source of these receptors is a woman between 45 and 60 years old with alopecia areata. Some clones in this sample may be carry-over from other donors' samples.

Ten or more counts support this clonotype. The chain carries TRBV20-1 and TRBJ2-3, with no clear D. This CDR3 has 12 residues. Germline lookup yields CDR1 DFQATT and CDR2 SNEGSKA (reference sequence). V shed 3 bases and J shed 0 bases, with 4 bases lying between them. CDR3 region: CSARGSTDTQYF. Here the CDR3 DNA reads TGCAGTGCTAGGGGTAGCACAGATACGCAGTATTTT.

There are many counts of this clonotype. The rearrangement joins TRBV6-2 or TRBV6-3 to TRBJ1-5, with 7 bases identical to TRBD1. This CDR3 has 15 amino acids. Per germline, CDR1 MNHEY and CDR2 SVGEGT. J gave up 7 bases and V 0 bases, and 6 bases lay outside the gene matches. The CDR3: CASSYSGQIGQPQHF. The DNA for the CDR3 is TGTGCCAGCAGTTACTCGGGACAGATCGGGCAGCCCCAGCATTTT.

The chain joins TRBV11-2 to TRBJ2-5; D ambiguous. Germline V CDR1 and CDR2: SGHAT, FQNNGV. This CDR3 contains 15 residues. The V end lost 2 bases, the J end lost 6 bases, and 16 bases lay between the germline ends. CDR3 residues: CASSLPGRTTKTQYF. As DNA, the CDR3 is TGTGCCAGCAGCTTACCAGGACGTACTACGAAGACCCAGTACTTC.

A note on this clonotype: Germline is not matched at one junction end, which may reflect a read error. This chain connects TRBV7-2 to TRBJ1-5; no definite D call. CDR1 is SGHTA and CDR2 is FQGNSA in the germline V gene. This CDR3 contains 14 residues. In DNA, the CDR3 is TGTGCCGGCAGCTTATCAAATAGCAATCAGCCCCAGCATTTT. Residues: CAGSLSNSNQPQHF.

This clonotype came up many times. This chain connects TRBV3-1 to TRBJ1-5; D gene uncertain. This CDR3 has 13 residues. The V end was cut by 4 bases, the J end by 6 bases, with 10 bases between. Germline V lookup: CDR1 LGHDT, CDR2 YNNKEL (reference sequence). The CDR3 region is CASSPGLAQPQHF. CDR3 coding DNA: TGTGCCAGCAGCCCAGGTTTGGCTCAGCCCCAGCATTTT.

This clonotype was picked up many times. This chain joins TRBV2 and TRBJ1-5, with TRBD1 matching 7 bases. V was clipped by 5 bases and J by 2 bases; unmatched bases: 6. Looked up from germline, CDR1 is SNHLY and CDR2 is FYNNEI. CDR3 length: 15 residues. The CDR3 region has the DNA TGTGCCAGCAGTCCGGACAGGCTAGGCAATCAGCCCCAGCATTTT. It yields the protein CASSPDRLGNQPQHF.

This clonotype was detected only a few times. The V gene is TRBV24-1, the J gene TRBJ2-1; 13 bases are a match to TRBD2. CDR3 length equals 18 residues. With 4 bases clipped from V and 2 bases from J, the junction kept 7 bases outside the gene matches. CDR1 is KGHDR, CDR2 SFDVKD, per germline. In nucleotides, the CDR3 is TGTGCCACCAGTGACCCGGGACTAGCGGGATCCCCCTACAATGAGCAGTTCTTC. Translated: CATSDPGLAGSPYNEQFF.

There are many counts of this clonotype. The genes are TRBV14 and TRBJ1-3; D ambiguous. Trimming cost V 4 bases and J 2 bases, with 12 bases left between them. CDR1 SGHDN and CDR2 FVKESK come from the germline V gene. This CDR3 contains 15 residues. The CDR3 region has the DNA TGTGCCAGCAGCCCCCGGATGCGAGCTGGAAACACCATATATTTT. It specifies CASSPRMRAGNTIYF.

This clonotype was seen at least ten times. The CDR3 loop is CATSRVSWGAFFTNYGYTF. The CDR3 DNA is TGTGCCACCAGCAGAGTGTCTTGGGGAGCCTTCTTTACTAACTATGGCTACACCTTC. The chain employs TRBV15 and TRBJ1-2, with no clear D. This CDR3 spans 19 amino acids. V lost 1 base, J lost 0 bases, and 21 bases lay in between. Germline CDR1 is LNHNV and CDR2 is YYDKDF (reference sequence). The full variable domain, completed using reference TRBV15 and TRBJ1-2, is DAMVIQNPRYQVTQFGKPVTLSCSQTLNHNVMYWYQQKSSQAPKLLFHYYDKDFNNEADTPDNFQSRRPNTSFCFLDIRSPGLGDTAMYLCATSRVSWGAFFTNYGYTFGSGTRLTVV.

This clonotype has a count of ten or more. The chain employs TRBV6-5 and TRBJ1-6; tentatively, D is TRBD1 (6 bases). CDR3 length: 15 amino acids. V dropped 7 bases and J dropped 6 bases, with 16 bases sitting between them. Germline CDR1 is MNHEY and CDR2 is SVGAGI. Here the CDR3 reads CASNPANRANSPLHF. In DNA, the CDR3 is TGTGCCAGCAACCCGGCTAACAGGGCTAATTCACCCCTCCACTTT.

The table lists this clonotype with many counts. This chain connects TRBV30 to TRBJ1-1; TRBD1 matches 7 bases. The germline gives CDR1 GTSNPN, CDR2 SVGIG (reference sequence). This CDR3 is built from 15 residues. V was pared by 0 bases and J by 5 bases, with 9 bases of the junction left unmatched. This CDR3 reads CAWSVPQGLRTEAFF. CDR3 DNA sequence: TGTGCCTGGAGTGTACCACAGGGGCTGAGGACTGAAGCTTTCTTT. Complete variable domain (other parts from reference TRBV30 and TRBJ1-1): SQTIHQWPATLVQPVGSPLSLECTVEGTSNPNLYWYRQAAGRGLQLLFYSVGIGQISSEVPQNLSASRPQDRQFILSSKKLLLSDSGFYLCAWSVPQGLRTEAFFGQGTRLTVV.

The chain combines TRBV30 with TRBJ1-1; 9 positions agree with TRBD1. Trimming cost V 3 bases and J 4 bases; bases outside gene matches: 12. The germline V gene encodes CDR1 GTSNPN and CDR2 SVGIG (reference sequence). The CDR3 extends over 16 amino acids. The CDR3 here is CAWRPGQGRGRTEAFF. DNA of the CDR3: TGTGCCTGGAGGCCGGGACAGGGACGAGGCCGCACTGAAGCTTTCTTT.

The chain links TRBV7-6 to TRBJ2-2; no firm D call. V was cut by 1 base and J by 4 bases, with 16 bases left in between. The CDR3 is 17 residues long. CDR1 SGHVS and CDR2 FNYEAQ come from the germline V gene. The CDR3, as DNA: TGTGCCAGCAGCTTAGAGTTTTCAGGCATCGGCACCGGGGAGCTGTTTTTT. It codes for CASSLEFSGIGTGELFF.

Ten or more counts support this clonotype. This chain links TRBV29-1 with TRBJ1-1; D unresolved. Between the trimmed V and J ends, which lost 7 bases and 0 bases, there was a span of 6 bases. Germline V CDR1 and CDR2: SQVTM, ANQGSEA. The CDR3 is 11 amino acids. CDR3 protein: CSGWVNTEAFF. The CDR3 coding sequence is TGCAGCGGGTGGGTGAACACTGAAGCTTTCTTT.

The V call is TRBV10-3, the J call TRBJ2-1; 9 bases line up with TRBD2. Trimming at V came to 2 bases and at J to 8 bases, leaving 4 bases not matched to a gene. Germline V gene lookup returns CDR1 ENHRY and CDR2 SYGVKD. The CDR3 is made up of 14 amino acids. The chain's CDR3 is CAISEKGLADEQFF. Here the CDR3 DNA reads TGTGCCATCAGTGAGAAGGGACTAGCAGATGAGCAGTTCTTC.

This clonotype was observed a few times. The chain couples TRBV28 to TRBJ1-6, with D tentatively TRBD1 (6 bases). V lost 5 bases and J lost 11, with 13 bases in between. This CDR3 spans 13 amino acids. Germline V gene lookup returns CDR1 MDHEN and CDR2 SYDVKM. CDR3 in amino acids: CASSIQGTAPLHF. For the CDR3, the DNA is TGTGCCAGCAGTATACAGGGTACTGCACCCCTCCACTTT.

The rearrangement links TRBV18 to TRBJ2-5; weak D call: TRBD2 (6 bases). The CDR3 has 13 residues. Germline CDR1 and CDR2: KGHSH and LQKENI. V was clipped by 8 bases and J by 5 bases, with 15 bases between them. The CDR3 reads CASRPGVSETQYF. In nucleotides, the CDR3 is TGTGCCAGCCGACCGGGGGTTTCGGAGACCCAGTACTTC.

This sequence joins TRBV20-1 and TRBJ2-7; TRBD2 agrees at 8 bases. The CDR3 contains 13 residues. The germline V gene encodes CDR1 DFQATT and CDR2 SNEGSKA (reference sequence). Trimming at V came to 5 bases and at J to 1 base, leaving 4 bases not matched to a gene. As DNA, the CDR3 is TGCAGTGCTGAGCCGGGAGGGTCCTACGAGCAGTACTTC. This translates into CSAEPGGSYEQYF.

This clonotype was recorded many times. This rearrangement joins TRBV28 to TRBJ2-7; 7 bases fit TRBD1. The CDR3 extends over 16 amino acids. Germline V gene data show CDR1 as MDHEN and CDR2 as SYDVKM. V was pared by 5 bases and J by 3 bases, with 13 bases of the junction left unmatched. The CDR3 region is CASSNLQPGQYYEQYF. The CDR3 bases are TGTGCCAGCAGTAACCTACAACCGGGACAGTACTACGAGCAGTACTTC.

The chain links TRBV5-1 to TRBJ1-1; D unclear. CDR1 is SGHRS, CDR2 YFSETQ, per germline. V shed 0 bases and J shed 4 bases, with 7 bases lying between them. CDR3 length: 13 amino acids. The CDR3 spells CASSLGAGTEAFF. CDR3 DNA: TGCGCCAGCAGCTTGGGAGCCGGCACTGAAGCTTTCTTT. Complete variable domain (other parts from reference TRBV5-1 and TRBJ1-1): KAGVTQTPRYLIKTRGQQVTLSCSPISGHRSVSWYQQTPGQGLQFLFEYFSETQRNKGNFPGRFSGRQFSNSRSEMNVSTLELGDSALYLCASSLGAGTEAFFGQGTRLTVV.

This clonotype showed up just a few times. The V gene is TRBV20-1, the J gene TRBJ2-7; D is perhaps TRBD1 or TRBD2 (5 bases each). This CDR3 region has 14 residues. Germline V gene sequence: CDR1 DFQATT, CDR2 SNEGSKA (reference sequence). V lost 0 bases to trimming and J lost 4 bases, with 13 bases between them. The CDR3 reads CSARDWGSGYEQYF. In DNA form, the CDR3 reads TGCAGTGCTAGAGATTGGGGCAGCGGATACGAGCAGTACTTC.

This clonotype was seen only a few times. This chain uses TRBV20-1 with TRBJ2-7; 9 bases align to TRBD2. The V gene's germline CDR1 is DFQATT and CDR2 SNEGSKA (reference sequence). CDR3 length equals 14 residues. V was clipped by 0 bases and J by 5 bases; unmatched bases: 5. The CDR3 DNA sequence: TGCAGTGCTAGAGATAGACTAGCGGCCCACGAGCAGTACTTC. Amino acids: CSARDRLAAHEQYF.

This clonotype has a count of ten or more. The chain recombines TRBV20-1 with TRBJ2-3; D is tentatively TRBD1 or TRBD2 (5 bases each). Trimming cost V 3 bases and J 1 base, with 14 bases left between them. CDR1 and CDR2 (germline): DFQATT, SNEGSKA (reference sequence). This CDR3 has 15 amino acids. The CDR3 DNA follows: TGCAGTGCTAGTGAACCGGGACGAGGCACAGATACGCAGTATTTT. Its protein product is CSASEPGRGTDTQYF.

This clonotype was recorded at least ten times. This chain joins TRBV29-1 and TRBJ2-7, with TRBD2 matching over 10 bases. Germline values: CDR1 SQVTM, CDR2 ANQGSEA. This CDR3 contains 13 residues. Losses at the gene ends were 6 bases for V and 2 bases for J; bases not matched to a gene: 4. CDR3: CSVRTSGAYEQYF. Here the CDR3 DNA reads TGCAGCGTAAGGACTAGCGGAGCCTACGAGCAGTACTTC.

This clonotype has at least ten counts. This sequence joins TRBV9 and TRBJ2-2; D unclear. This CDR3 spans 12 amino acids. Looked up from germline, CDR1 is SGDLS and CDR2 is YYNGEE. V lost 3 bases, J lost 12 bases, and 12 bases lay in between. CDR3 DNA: TGTGCCAGCAGCGACCCAAATAGAAAGCTGTTTTTT. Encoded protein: CASSDPNRKLFF.

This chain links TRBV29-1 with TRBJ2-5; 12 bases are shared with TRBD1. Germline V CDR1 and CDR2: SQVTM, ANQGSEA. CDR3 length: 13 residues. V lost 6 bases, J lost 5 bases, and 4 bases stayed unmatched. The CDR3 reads CSVWDRGLETQYF. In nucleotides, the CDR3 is TGCAGCGTCTGGGACAGGGGGCTTGAGACCCAGTACTTC. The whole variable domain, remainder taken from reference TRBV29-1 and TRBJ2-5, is SAVISQKPSRDICQRGTSLTIQCQVDSQVTMMFWYRQQPGQSLTLIATANQGSEATYESGFVIDKFPISRPNLTFSTLTVSNMSPEDSSIYLCSVWDRGLETQYFGPGTRLLVL.

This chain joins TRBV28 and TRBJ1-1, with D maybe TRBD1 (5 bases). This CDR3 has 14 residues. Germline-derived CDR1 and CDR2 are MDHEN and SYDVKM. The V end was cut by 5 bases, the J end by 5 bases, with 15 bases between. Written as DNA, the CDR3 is TGTGCCAGCAGTCCGAGACAGTCGGGGACTGAAGCTTTCTTT. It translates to CASSPRQSGTEAFF.

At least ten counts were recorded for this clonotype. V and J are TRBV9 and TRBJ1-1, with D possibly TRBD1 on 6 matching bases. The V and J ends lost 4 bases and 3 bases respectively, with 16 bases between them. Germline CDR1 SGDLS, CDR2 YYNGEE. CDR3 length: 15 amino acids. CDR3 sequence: CASSTSAGAHTEAFF. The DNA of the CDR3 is TGTGCCAGCAGCACGAGTGCAGGGGCCCACACTGAAGCTTTCTTT.

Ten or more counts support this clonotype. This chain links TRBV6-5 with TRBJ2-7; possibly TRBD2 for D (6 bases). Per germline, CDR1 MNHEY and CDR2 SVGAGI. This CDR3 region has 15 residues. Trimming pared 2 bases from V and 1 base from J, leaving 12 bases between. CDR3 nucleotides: TGTGCCAGCAGTTACGGCGGGATGGGGTCCTACGAGCAGTACTTC. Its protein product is CASSYGGMGSYEQYF.

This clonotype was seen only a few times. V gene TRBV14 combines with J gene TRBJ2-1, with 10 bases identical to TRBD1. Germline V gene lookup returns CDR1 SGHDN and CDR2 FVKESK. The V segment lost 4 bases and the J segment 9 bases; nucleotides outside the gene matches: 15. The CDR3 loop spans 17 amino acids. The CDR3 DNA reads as TGTGCCAGCAGCCCACAGACAGGGGGCGTTGGACTGCGTGAGCAGTTCTTC. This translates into CASSPQTGGVGLREQFF.